This T cell receptor (beta chain) emerged from a study of technical replicates of blood from a few donors. This CDR3 is built from 15 residues. From germline, CDR1 is MNHEY and CDR2 SVGAGI. After removal of 6 bases from V and 7 bases from J, the junction contained 9 bases not matched to a gene. The method was immunoSEQ multiplex PCR; TCRdb's version includes in-frame clones alone and lacks a portion of them. The repertoire includes about 100,000 clones, 90% to 97% of them detected once, and about 0.21% sits in the top ten. This clonotype was sampled from a human donor in good health. V gene TRBV6-5 combines with J gene TRBJ1-1, with 12 bases that match TRBD1. Source material: T cells isolated from PBMCs. The CDR3 loop is CASSLWDRGLGEAFF. Written as DNA, the CDR3 is TGTGCCAGCAGCCTTTGGGACAGGGGGCTAGGTGAAGCTTTCTTT.